Below, one T cell receptor beta chain is given with its context. Its cognate antigen is unknown. Trimming removed 6 bases from V and 3 bases from J, with 17 bases in between. The CDR3 is made up of 16 amino acids. Germline V gene lookup returns CDR1 SNHLY and CDR2 FYNNEI. The PCR contained 60 Vbeta and 13 Jbeta primers. Here immunoSEQ multiplex PCR was the method, and the copy in TCRdb shows in-frame clones only, minus some. The repertoire includes around 96,000 clones, around 76% of them detected once, and around 10% sits in the top ten. The data belong to a study of cytomegalovirus exposure and HLA in healthy donors. Points from the study as a whole: Investigators reported approximately 150 TCR beta chains as tied to cytomegalovirus.

The clonotype originates from a man younger than 45 in good health and CMV-seropositive. V usage is TRBV2 and J usage is TRBJ1-4; D is ambiguous. The specimen sequenced was PBMCs. CDR3: CASRRSTHEANEKLFF. The CDR3 DNA reads as TGTGCCAGCAGACGGAGTACTCATGAGGCTAATGAAAAACTGTTTTTT. The full variable domain, with the rest looked up from reference TRBV2 and TRBJ1-4, is EPEVTQTPSHQVTQMGQEVILRCVPISNHLYFYWYRQILGQKVEFLVSFYNNEISEKSEIFDDQFSVERPDGSNFTLKIRSTKLEDSAMYFCASRRSTHEANEKLFFGSGTQLSVL.